This T cell receptor (beta chain) came from a study of patients and donors after allogeneic stem cell transplantation. As to this clonotype: The junction and the germline gene differ at one end; a read error may be behind it.

Germline CDR1 is SGHTA and CDR2 is FQGNSA. The CDR3 has 15 amino acids. TCRdb reprocessed the RT-PCR reads with MiXCR, giving one entry per CDR3 protein. The sample has about 160,000 distinct CDR3 sequences, roughly 24% seen once. The receptor was isolated from a human donor who was either an allogeneic HSCT recipient or a stem cell or donor lymphocyte infusion donor (not recorded which). It is not recorded whose cells these are; they may come from a transplant donor. This chain uses TRBV7-2 with TRBJ1-3; no definite D call. The sample consisted of blood, either unsorted or a sorted T cell fraction (not recorded which). The CDR3 sequence: CACSSGISSGNTIYF. CDR3 coding DNA: TGTGCCTGCAGCTCCGGGATCAGCTCTGGAAACACCATATATTTT.